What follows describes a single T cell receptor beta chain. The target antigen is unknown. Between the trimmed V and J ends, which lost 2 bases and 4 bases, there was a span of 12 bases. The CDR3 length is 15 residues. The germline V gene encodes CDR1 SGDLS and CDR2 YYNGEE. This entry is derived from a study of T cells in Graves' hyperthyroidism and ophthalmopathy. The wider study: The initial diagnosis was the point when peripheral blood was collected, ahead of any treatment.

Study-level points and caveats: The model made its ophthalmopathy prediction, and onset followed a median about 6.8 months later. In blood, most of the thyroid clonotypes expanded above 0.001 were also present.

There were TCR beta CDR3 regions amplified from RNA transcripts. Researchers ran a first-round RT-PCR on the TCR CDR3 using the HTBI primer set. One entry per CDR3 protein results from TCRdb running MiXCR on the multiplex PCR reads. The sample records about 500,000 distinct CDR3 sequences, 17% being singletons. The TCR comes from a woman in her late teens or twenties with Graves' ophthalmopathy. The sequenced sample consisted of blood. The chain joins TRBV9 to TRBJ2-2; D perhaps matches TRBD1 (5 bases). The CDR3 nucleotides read TGTGCCAGCAGCGTCGACCCAGGGTTCACCGGGGAGCTGTTTTTT. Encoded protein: CASSVDPGFTGELFF.